This T cell receptor (beta chain) was retrieved from a study of neurological immune-mediated disorders. TCRdb redid the calling of the 5' RACE reads with MiXCR, one entry per CDR3 protein. The table records some 49,000 distinct CDR3 sequences, about a tenth of them present only once. This clonotype has only a few counts. This CDR3 region has 11 residues. V lost 8 bases and J lost 8, with 12 bases in between. The V gene's germline CDR1 is SEHNR and CDR2 FQNEAQ (reference sequence). Sample time point: longitudinal time-point 1 (baseline). Sequenced input: PBMCs. The rearrangement links TRBV7-9 to TRBJ1-2; D gene ambiguous. This clonotype was sampled from a woman in her thirties or forties in good health. CDR3: CASSYKTGYTF. The DNA for the CDR3 is TGTGCCAGCTCGTACAAGACGGGCTACACCTTC.